Listed here is a single TCR beta chain. The antigen is unknown. One end of the junction varies from germline; a read error may be responsible. Assay used: immunoSEQ multiplex PCR; TCRdb lists only in-frame clones, some missing. The table lists about 140,000 clones, more than 90% of them singletons. Germline CDR1 reads LNHNV; CDR2 reads YYDKDF (reference sequence). The CDR3 is 12 residues long. This sample was taken from a study of T cell responses to AZD1222 COVID-19 vaccine. Whole-study context: Researchers grouped second doses given at about 4 or about 12 weeks into one pool.

Study-level points and caveats: Seropositive AZD1222 recipients at baseline numbered only 5 or 6. Increased Spike-specific TCR breadth and depth were observed after two AZD1222 doses.

Material: peripheral blood, obtained on day 0 of AZD1222 vaccination. The chain couples TRBV15 to TRBJ2-5; unclear D gene. The TCR originated in an adult in good health. CDR3 in amino acids: CATSRRAPTGNF. CDR3 DNA sequence: TGTGCCACCAGCCGCCGCGCACCAACCGGTAACTTC. The variable domain in full, with the rest retrieved from reference TRBV15 and TRBJ2-5, is DAMVIQNPRYQVTQFGKPVTLSCSQTLNHNVMYWYQQKSSQAPKLLFHYYDKDFNNEADTPDNFQSRRPNTSFCFLDIRSPGLGDTAMYLCATSRRAPTGNFGPGTRLLVL.